This section outlines one TCR beta chain sequence together with its context. The data were produced by immunoSEQ multiplex PCR, yet TCRdb's version contains in-frame clones alone and is incomplete. The repertoire consists of 400,000 to 600,000 clones, with approximately 95% occurring once and the leading ten covering 0.05% to 0.07%. This entry belongs to a study of shared clonotypes between healthy human individuals. The CDR3 covers 14 residues. V was shortened by 0 bases and J by 4 bases, with 9 bases between the two germline ends. From germline, CDR1 is LNHDA and CDR2 SQIVND (reference sequence). Sequencing was done on a sample of naive CD4+ T cells sorted from blood. Documented subset: CD45RA+ positively selected. The source of this sequence is a woman aged 25 to 39 in good health. This rearrangement joins TRBV19 to TRBJ2-5; no clear D gene. The CDR3 DNA reads as TGTGCCAGTAGTATAGACAGGAATAGAGAGACCCAGTACTTC. Protein sequence: CASSIDRNRETQYF.